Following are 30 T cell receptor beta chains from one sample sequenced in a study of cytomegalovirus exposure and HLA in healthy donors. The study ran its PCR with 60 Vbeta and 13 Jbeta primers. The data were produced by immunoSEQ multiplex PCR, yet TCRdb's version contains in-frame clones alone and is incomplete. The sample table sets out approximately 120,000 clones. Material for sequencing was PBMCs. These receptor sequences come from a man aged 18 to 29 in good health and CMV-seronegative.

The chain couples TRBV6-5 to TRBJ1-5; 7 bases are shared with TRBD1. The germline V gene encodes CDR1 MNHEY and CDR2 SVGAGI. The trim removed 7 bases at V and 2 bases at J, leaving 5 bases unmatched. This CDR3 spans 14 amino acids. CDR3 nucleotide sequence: TGTGCCAGCAAGGGGGCTTGGGGCAATCAGCCCCAGCATTTT. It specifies CASKGAWGNQPQHF.

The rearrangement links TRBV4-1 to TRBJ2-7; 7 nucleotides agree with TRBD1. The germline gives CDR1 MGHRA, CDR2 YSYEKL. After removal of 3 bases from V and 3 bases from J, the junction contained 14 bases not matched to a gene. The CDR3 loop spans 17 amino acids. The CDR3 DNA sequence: TGCGCCAGCAGCCAGGAGGATCGGACAGGACCACACTACGAGCAGTACTTC. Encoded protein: CASSQEDRTGPHYEQYF.

This chain's CDR3 is CSVAGVTGGYF. The CDR3 DNA is TGCAGCGTTGCCGGGGTCACAGGGGGGTACTTC. J is TRBJ2-5 and V is TRBV29-1; 8 positions match TRBD1. The CDR3 is 11 amino acids. Germline CDR1 reads SQVTM; CDR2 reads ANQGSEA. The junction had 8 bases not matched to a gene; V was cut back by 4 bases and J by 13 bases.

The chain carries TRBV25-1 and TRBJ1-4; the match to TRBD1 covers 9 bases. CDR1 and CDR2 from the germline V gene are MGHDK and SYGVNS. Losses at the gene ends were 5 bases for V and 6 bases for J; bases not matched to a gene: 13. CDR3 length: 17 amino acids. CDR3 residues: CASSTRRPGQGDEKLFF. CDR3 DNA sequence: TGTGCCAGCAGTACACGCAGACCGGGACAGGGAGATGAAAAACTGTTTTTT.

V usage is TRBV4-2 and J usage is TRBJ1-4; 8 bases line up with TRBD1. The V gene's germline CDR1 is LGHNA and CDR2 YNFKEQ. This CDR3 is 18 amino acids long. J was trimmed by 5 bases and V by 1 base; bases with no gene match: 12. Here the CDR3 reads CASSQAIRTGNTNEKLFF. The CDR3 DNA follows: TGTGCCAGCAGCCAAGCGATTAGGACAGGGAATACAAATGAAAAACTGTTTTTT.

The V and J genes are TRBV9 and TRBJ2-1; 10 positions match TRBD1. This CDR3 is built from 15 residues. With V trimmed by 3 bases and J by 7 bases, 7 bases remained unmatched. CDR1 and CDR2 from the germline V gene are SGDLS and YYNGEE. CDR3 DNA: TGTGCCAGCAGCGAAAGACAGGGGGCGATTAATGAGCAGTTCTTC. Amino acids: CASSERQGAINEQFF.

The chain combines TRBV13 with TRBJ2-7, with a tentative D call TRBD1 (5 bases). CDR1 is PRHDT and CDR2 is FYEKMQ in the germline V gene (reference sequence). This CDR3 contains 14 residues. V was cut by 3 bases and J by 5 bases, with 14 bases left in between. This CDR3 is CASSFGQGNDEQYF. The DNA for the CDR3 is TGTGCCAGCAGCTTTGGTCAGGGCAATGACGAGCAGTACTTC.

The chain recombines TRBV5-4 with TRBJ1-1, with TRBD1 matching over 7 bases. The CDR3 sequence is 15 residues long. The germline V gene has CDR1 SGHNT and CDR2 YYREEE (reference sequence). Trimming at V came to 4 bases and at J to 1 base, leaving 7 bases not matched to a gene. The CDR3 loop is CASSLQGGGNTEAFF. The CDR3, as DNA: TGTGCCAGCAGCCTTCAGGGGGGTGGGAACACTGAAGCTTTCTTT.

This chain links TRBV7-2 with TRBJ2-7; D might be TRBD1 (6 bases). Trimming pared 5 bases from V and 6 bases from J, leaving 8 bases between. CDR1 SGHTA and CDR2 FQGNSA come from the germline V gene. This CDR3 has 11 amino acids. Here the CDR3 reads CASSKGGEQYF. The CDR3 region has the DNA TGTGCCAGCAGCAAAGGGGGCGAGCAGTACTTC.

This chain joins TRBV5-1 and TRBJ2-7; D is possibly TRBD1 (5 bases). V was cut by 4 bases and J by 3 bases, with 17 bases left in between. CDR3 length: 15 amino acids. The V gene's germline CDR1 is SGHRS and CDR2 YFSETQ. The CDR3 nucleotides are TGCGCCAGCAGCCTCCAGGAACCTAGGGGCTACGAGCAGTACTTC. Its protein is CASSLQEPRGYEQYF.

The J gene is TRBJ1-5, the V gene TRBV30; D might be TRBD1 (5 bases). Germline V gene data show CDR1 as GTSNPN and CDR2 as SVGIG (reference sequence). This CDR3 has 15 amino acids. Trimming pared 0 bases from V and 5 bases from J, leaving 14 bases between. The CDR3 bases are TGTGCCTGGAGTGTTTCCCAGGGCCGCCATCAGCCCCAGCATTTT. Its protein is CAWSVSQGRHQPQHF.

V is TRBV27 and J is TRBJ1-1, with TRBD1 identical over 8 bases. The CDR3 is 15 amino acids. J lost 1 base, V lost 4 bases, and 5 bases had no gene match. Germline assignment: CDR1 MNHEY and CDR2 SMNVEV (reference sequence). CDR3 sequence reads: CASSSTTGANTEAFF. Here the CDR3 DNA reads TGTGCCAGCAGTTCAACGACAGGGGCGAACACTGAAGCTTTCTTT.

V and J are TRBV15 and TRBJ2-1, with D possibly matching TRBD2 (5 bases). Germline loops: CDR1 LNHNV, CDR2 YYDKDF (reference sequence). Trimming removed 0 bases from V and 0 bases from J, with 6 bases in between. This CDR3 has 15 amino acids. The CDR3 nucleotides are TGTGCCACCAGCAGAGATGCGGGCTCCTACAATGAGCAGTTCTTC. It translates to CATSRDAGSYNEQFF.

The CDR3 coding sequence is TGTGCCAGCAGCGACGCCGGGACAGGGCTCTACGAGCAGTACTTC. Amino acid sequence: CASSDAGTGLYEQYF. V gene TRBV7-6 combines with J gene TRBJ2-7; 9 nucleotides match TRBD1. The ends lost 5 bases at V and 3 bases at J; junction bases unmatched: 8. Germline V gene sequence: CDR1 SGHVS, CDR2 FNYEAQ. This CDR3 is 15 amino acids long.

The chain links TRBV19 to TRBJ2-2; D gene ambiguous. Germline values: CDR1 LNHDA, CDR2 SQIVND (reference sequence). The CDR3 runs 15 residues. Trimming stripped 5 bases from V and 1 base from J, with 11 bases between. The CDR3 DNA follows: TGTGCCAGTAGTGAACGAACCAGGAACACCGGGGAGCTGTTTTTT. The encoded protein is CASSERTRNTGELFF.

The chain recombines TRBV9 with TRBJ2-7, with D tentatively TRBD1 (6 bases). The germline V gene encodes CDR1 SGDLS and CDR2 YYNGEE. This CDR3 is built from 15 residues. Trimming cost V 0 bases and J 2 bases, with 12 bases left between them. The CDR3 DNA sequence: TGTGCCAGCAGCGTAGGACAGGCGCCTCCCTACGAGCAGTACTTC. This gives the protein CASSVGQAPPYEQYF.

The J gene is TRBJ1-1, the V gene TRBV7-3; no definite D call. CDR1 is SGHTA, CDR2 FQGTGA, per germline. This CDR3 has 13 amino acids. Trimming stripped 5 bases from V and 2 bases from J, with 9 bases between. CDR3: CASSHALNTEAFF. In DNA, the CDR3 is TGTGCCAGCAGCCACGCCCTAAACACTGAAGCTTTCTTT.

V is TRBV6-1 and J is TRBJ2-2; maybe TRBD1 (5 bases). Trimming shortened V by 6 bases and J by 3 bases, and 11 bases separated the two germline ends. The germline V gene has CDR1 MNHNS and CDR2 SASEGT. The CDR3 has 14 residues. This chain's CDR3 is CASRVSGYTGELFF. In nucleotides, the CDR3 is TGTGCCAGCAGGGTTTCAGGGTACACCGGGGAGCTGTTTTTT.

CDR3 sequence: CASSLVVGGSRPYYEQYF. CDR3 DNA: TGTGCCAGCAGCTTGGTTGTCGGCGGATCTAGGCCCTATTACGAGCAGTACTTC. V is TRBV5-6 and J is TRBJ2-7; unclear D gene. V was pared by 0 bases and J by 4 bases, with 23 bases between. This CDR3 is built from 18 residues. Looked up from germline, CDR1 is SGHDT and CDR2 is YYEEEE. The entire variable domain, with the rest obtained from reference TRBV5-6 and TRBJ2-7, is as follows: DAGVTQSPTHLIKTRGQQVTLRCSPKSGHDTVSWYQQALGQGPQFIFQYYEEEERQRGNFPDRFSGHQFPNYSSELNVNALLLGDSALYLCASSLVVGGSRPYYEQYFGPGTRLTVT.

The CDR3 sequence is CASSRTGLRNYGYTF. The CDR3 DNA is TGTGCCAGCAGCAGGACAGGGCTACGAAACTATGGCTACACCTTC. This sequence joins TRBV5-4 and TRBJ1-2; TRBD1 matches at 8 bases. V lost 4 bases to trimming and J lost 2 bases; unmatched junction nucleotides: 7. Germline CDR1 reads SGHNT; CDR2 reads YYREEE (reference sequence). This CDR3 region has 15 residues.

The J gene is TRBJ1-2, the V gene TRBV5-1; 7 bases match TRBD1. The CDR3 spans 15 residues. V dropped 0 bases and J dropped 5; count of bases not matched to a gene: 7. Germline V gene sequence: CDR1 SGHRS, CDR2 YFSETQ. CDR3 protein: CASSLATGPLYGYTF. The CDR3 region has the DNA TGCGCCAGCAGCTTGGCGACAGGGCCGCTTTATGGCTACACCTTC.

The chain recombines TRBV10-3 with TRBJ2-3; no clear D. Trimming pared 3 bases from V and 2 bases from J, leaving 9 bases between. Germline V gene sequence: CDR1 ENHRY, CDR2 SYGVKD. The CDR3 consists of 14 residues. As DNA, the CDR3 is TGTGCCATCAGTGATCAGGTTGACACAGATACGCAGTATTTT. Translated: CAISDQVDTDTQYF.

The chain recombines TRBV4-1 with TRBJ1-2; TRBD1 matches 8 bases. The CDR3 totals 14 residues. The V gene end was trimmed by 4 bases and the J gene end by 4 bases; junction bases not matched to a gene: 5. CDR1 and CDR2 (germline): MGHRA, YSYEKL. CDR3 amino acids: CASSPTGAIYGYTF. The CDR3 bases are TGCGCCAGCAGCCCGACAGGGGCGATCTATGGCTACACCTTC.

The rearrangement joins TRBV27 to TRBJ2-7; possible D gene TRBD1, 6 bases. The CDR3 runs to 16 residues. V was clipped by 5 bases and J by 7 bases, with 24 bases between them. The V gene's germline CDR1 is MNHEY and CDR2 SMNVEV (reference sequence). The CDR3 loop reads CASSGEQGRGRREQYF. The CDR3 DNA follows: TGTGCCAGCAGTGGCGAACAGGGACGGGGTCGGAGGGAGCAGTACTTC.

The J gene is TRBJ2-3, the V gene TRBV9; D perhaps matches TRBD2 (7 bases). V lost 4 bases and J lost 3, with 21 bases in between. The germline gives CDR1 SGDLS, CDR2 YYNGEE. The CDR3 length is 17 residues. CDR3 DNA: TGTGCCAGCAGCCCCACCTCCATCGGGGGGCGAACAGATACGCAGTATTTT. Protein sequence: CASSPTSIGGRTDTQYF.

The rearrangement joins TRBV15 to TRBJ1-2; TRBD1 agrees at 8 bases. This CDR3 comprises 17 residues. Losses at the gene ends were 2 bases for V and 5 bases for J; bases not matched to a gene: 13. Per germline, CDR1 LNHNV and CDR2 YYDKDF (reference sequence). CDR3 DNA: TGTGCCACCAGCAGAAATAGAGGGACAGGTCCTTGGTATGGCTACACCTTC. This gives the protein CATSRNRGTGPWYGYTF. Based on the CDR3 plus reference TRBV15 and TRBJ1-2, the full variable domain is DAMVIQNPRYQVTQFGKPVTLSCSQTLNHNVMYWYQQKSSQAPKLLFHYYDKDFNNEADTPDNFQSRRPNTSFCFLDIRSPGLGDTAMYLCATSRNRGTGPWYGYTFGSGTRLTVV.

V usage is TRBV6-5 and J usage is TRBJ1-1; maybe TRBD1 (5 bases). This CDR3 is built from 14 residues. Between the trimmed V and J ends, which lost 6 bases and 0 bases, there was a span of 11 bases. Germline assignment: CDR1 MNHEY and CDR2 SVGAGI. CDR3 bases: TGTGCCAGCAGACTTCAGGGCCTGAACACTGAAGCTTTCTTT. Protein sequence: CASRLQGLNTEAFF.

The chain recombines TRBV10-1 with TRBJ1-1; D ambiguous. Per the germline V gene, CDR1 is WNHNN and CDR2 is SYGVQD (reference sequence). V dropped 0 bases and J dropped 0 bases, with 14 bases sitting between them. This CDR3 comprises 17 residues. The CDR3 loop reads CASSESRGVFMNTEAFF. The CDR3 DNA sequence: TGCGCCAGCAGTGAGTCGAGAGGAGTATTCATGAACACTGAAGCTTTCTTT.

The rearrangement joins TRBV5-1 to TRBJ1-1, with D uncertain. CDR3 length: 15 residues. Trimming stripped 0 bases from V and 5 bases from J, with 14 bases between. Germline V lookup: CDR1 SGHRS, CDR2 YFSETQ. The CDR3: CASSLAGGFGTEAFF. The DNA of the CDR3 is TGCGCCAGCAGCTTGGCCGGTGGTTTTGGTACTGAAGCTTTCTTT.

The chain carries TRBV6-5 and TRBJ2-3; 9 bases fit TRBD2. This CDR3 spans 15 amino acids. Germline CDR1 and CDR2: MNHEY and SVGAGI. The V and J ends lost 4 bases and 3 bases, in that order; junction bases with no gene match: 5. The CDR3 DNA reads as TGTGCCAGCAGTTCCTTTAGCGGGAGAACAGATACGCAGTATTTT. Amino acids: CASSSFSGRTDTQYF.